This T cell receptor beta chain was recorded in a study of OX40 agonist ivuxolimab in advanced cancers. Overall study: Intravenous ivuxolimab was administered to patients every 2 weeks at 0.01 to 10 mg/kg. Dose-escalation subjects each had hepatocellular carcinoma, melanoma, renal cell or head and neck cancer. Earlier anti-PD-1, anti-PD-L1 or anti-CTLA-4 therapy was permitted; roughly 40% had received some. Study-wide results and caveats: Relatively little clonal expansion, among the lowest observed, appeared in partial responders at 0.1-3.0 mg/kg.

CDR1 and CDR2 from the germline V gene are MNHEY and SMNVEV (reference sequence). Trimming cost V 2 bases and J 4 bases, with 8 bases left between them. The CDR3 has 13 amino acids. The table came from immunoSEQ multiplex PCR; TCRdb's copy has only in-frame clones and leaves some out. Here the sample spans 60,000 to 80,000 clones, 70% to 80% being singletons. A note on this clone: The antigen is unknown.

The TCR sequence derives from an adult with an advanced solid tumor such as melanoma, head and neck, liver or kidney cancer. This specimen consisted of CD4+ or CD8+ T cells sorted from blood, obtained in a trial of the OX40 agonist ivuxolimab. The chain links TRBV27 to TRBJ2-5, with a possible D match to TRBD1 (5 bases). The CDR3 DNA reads TGTGCCAGCAGTTTAGCAGGGCGAGAGACCCAGTACTTC. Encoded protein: CASSLAGRETQYF.